This T cell receptor beta chain stems from a study of shared clonotypes between healthy human individuals. Study-wide results and caveats: Limited genetic and exposure-history diversity came from having few donors.

As to this clone: The antigen remains unidentified.

Assay used: immunoSEQ multiplex PCR; TCRdb lists only in-frame clones, some missing. This table holds some 2.4 million clones, approximately 93% found once. Germline V gene data show CDR1 as WSHSY and CDR2 as SAAADI. This CDR3 is 14 amino acids long. V shed 7 bases, J shed 7 bases, and the junction held 6 bases outside the gene matches. The chain joins TRBV10-2 to TRBJ1-6, with 8 bases that match TRBD1. Sequencing used naive CD4+ T cells from PBMCs. Regarding subset: CD45RA+ positively selected. This clonotype was obtained from a man in his late teens or twenties in good health. Some clones in this sample may be carry-over from other donors' samples. In nucleotides, the CDR3 is TGCGCCAGCACTGGGGACAGGCAAAATTCACCCCTCCACTTT. This gives the protein CASTGDRQNSPLHF.